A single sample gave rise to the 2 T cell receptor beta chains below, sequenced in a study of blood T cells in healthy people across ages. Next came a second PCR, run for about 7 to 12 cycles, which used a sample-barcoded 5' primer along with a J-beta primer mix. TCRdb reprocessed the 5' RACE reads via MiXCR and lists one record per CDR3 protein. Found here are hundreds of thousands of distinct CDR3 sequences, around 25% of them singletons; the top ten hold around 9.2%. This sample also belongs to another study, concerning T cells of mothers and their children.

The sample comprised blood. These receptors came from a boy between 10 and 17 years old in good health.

The CDR3 region is CATSGGVTYEQYF. CDR3 in DNA: TGTGCCACCAGTGGGGGAGTAACCTACGAGCAGTACTTC. V and J are TRBV15 and TRBJ2-7, with D perhaps assigned TRBD1 or TRBD2 (5 bases each). Germline assignment: CDR1 LNHNV and CDR2 YYDKDF (reference sequence). With 6 bases removed from V and 2 bases from J, the gap between germline ends came to 11 bases. The CDR3 spans 13 residues.

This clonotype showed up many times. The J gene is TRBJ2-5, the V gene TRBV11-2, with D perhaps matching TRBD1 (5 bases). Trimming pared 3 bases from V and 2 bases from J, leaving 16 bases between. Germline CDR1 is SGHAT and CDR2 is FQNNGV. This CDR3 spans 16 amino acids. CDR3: CASSFRVGMRQETQYF. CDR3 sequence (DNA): TGTGCCAGCAGCTTCAGGGTAGGGATGCGGCAAGAGACCCAGTACTTC.